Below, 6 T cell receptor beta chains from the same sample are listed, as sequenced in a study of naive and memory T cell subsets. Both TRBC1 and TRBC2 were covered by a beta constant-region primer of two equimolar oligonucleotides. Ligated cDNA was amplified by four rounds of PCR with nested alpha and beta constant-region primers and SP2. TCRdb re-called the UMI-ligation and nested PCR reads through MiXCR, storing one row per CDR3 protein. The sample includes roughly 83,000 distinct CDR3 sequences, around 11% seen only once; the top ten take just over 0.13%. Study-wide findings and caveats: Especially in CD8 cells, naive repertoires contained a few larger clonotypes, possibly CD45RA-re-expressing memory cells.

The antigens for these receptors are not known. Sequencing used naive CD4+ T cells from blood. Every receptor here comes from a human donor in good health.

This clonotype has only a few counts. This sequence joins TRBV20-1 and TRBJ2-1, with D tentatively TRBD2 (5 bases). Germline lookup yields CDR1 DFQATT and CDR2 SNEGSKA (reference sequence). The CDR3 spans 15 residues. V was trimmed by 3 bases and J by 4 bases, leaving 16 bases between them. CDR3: CSARKSGITYNEQFF. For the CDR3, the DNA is TGCAGTGCTAGGAAGAGCGGAATCACTTACAATGAGCAGTTCTTC.

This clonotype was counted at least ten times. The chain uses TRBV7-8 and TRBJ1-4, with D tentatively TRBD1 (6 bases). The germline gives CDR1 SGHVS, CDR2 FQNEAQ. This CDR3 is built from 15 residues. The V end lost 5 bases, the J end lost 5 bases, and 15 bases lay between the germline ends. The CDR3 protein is CASSPSGQPNEKLFF. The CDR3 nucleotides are TGTGCCAGCAGCCCAAGCGGACAGCCAAATGAAAAACTGTTTTTT.

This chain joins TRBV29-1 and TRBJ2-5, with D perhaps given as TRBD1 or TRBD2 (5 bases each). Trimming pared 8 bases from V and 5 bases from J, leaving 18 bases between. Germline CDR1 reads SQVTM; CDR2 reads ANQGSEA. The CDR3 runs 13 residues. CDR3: CSTRVGPGETQYF. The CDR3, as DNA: TGCAGCACCCGGGTGGGGCCGGGGGAGACCCAGTACTTC.

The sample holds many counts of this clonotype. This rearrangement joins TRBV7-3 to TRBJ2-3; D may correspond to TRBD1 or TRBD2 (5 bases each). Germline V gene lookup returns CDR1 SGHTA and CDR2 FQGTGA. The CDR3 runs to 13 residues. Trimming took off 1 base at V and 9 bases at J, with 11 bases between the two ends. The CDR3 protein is CASSLISGRTQYF. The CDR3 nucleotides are TGTGCCAGCAGCTTAATATCGGGGCGAACGCAGTATTTT.

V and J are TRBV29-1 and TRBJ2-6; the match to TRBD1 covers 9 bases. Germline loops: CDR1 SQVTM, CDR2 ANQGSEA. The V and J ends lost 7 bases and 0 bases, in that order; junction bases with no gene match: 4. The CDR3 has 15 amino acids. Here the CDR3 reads CSAGTGISGANVLTF. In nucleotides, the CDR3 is TGCAGCGCCGGGACAGGGATCTCTGGGGCCAACGTCCTGACTTTC.

Written as DNA, the CDR3 is TGTGCCAGCAGCTTACATACAGGGGGGTACTTC. Its translation: CASSLHTGGYF. The chain joins TRBV7-8 to TRBJ2-4, with 8 bases that match TRBD1. Germline CDR1 and CDR2: SGHVS and FQNEAQ. With V trimmed by 2 bases and J by 15 bases, 3 bases remained unmatched. CDR3 length equals 11 residues. Using reference TRBV7-8 and TRBJ2-4 for the parts outside the CDR3, the full variable domain is GAGVSQSPRYKVAKRGQDVALRCDPISGHVSLFWYQQALGQGPEFLTYFQNEAQLDKSGLPSDRFFAERPEGSVSTLKIQRTQQEDSAVYLCASSLHTGGYFGAGTRLSVL.